This T cell receptor beta chain was recorded in a study of T-cell memory formation after mild COVID-19 (dated by TCRdb to the early 2020s). About the investigation overall: Most TCR sequence clusters were specific to one of the two donors. The cohort comprised two young, previously healthy adult volunteers, one female and one male. Longitudinal TCRalpha and TCRbeta repertoire sequencing tracked T-cell clones expanding and contracting after mild COVID-19 in a couple of donors.

TCRdb lists the instrument as Illumina NovaSeq 6000. cDNA libraries for TCRalpha and TCRbeta were prepared by 5'RACE using constant-segment primers, with sample barcodes and unique molecular identifiers added. RNA was extracted from every sample with Trizol reagent. Libraries were amplified in two PCR steps, with a second sample barcode and Illumina TruSeq adapters added in the second step. Sequencing of libraries was performed on an Illumina NovaSeq with 2 x 150 bp paired-end reads. In the paper's pipeline: Demultiplexing of reads and collapsing into UMI-guided consensus sequences were performed with migec v1.2.7. Using mixcr v2.1.11, the UMI consensuses were aligned to TRA and TRB V and J templates and assembled into clonotypes. Clonotypes were classified as expanded or contracted when called significant by both edgeR and NoisET, with noise models trained on biological replicates. For edgeR calls, a false discovery rate-adjusted p below 0.01 and a log2 fold-change threshold of 1 were applied. PCA with hierarchical clustering of max-normalized trajectories of the 1000 most abundant clonotypes was used as exploratory dynamics analysis. Each responding clone was given a CD4 or CD8 phenotype based on the CD4+ and CD8+ repertoires, which had been sequenced separately. The raw public data were reprocessed by TCRdb itself: fastp quality trimming at Q25, MiXCR clonotype calling, in-frame beta chains only. CDR3 protein sequences are deduplicated, and each keeps its most common genes and DNA. The V and J calls shown here were made by TCRdb, not taken from the authors' results. The sample table shows over 300,000 distinct CDR3 sequences, and 20% are seen once. Of the sample, around 20% falls within the top ten clones.

Ficoll-Paque density gradient centrifugation was used to isolate PBMCs. V was cut back by 0 bases and J by 1 base, leaving a gap of 10 bases between them. The germline V gene specifies SGHRS as CDR1 and YFSETQ as CDR2. From cysteine to phenylalanine, the CDR3 is 16 amino acids long. The sequence is cut down to CDR3 DNA, 48 bases in frame from base 1. On this clonotype: Its cognate antigen has yet to be identified. Base-call qualities are not available, and no considerably larger clone is one nucleotide away.

Overall results and qualifications from the work: The study included only a couple of mild cases, and larger cohorts that include severe cases with pre-infection samples were judged to be necessary. Some responding clones were detected in pre-infection memory, suggesting pre-existing cross-reactive memory T cells joined the SARS-CoV-2 response. Contracting CD4+ clones turned up mainly in the CM and EM memory subsets, whereas EMRA was where CD8+ clones were enriched. Balanced CD4/CD8 phenotypes were observed for clones contracting from day 15 to 85, whereas a bias towards CD4+ was observed for a second wave of clones expanding from day 15 to 37. The second-wave clones that peaked on day 37 were not confirmed to be SARS-CoV-2 specific.

Material for sequencing was PBMCs or a T cell subset sorted from them (not recorded which). This clonotype was obtained from a young man who had mild COVID-19 (a few samples of this study predate the infection). The sample titles of this study are shuffled in the database, so cell type and time point are left out; the donor was told from shared clones. The rearranged segments are TRBV5-1 and TRBJ2-2, and possibly TRBD1, on 5 matching bases. The CDR3 region reads CASSLVAGQNTGELFF. At the DNA level, the sequence is TGCGCCAGCAGCTTGGTGGCAGGGCAGAACACCGGGGAGCTGTTTTTT.